This T cell receptor (beta chain) was captured by sequencing in a study of shared clonotypes between healthy human individuals. Findings and limits, study-wide: Naive subsets generally exceeded memory subsets in estimated richness. Relative to their counterparts shared across all four donors, non-shared clonotypes exhibited diminished generation probabilities.

TCRdb's table, derived via immunoSEQ multiplex PCR, lists solely in-frame clones and lacks some. The data contain some 1 million clones, about 76% of them singletons. Concerning this clone itself: Antigen unknown.

Naive CD4+ cells were CD45RA-selected; the remaining cells were memory. The CDR3 extends over 16 amino acids. CDR1 is SGHNT and CDR2 is YYREEE in the germline V gene (reference sequence). Trimming cost V 1 base and J 2 bases; bases outside gene matches: 5. The chain combines TRBV5-4 with TRBJ1-3; 8 nucleotides match TRBD1. The sample consisted of memory CD4+ T cells sorted from blood. The subset denotes: CD45RA-negative fraction. This receptor was taken from a man aged 18-30 years in good health. CDR3 protein: CASSLSPDRAGNTIYF. CDR3 in DNA: TGTGCCAGCAGCTTGTCCCCGGACAGGGCTGGAAACACCATATATTTT.